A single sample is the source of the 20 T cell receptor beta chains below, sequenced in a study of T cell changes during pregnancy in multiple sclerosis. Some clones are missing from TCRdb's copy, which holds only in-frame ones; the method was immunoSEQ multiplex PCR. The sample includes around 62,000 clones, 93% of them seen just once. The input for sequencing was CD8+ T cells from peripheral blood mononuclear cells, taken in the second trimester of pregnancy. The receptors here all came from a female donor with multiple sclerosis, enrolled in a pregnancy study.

CDR3 sequence (DNA): TGTGCCAGCAGTGAGGGACAGGGAAAATCACCCCTCCACTTT. This gives the protein CASSEGQGKSPLHF. The chain is built from TRBV2 and TRBJ1-6; 9 bases match TRBD1. This CDR3 comprises 14 residues. CDR1 is SNHLY and CDR2 is FYNNEI in the germline V gene. Trimming cost V 3 bases and J 10 bases; bases outside gene matches: 4.

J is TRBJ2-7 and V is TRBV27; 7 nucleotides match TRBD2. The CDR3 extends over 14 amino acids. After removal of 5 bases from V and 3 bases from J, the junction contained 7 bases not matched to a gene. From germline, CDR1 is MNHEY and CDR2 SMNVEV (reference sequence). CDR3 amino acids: CASSALADIYEQYF. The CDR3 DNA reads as TGTGCCAGCAGTGCCCTAGCGGACATCTACGAGCAGTACTTC.

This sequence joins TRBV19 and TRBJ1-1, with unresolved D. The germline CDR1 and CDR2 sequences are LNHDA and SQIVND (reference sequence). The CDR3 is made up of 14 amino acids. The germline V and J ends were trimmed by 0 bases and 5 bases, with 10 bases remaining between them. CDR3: CASSIDGVLTEAFF. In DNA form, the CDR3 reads TGTGCCAGTAGTATAGACGGGGTACTAACTGAAGCTTTCTTT.

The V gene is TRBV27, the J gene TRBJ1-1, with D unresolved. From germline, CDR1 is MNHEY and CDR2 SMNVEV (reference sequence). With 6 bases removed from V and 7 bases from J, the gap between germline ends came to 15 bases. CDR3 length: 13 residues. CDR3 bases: TGTGCCAGCAGACTTTCTCGCCTCGATGAAGCTTTCTTT. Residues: CASRLSRLDEAFF.

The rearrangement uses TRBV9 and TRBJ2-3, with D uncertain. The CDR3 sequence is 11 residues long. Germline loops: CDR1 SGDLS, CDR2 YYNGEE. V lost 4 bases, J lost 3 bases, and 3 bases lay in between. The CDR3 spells CASSSTDTQYF. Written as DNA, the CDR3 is TGTGCCAGCAGCTCTACAGATACGCAGTATTTT.

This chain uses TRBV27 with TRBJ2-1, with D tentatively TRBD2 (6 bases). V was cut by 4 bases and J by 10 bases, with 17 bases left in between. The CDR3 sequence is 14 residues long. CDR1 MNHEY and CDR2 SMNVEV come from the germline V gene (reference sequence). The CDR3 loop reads CASSSGSLGGEQFF. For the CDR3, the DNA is TGTGCCAGCAGTTCAGGGTCCCTAGGAGGGGAGCAGTTCTTC.

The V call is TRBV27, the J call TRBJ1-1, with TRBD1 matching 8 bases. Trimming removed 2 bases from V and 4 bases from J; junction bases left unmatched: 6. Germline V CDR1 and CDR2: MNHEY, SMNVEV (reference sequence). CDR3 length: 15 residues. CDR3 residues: CASSLTGGYGTEAFF. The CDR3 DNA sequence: TGTGCCAGCAGTTTAACAGGGGGGTATGGCACTGAAGCTTTCTTT.

CDR3 bases: TGTGCCAGCAGTTGGGACAGGGTAGAAGGCTACACCTTC. Translating gives CASSWDRVEGYTF. The V and J genes are TRBV6-5 and TRBJ1-2; TRBD1 agrees at 9 bases. The ends lost 4 bases at V and 8 bases at J; junction bases unmatched: 5. The CDR3 runs to 13 residues. From germline, CDR1 is MNHEY and CDR2 SVGAGI.

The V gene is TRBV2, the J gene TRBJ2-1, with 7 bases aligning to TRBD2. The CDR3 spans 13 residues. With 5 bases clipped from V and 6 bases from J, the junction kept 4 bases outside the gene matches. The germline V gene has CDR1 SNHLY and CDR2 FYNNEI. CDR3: CASSIGGGNEQFF. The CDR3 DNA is TGTGCCAGCAGTATAGGCGGGGGCAATGAGCAGTTCTTC. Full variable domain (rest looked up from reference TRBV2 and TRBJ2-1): EPEVTQTPSHQVTQMGQEVILRCVPISNHLYFYWYRQILGQKVEFLVSFYNNEISEKSEIFDDQFSVERPDGSNFTLKIRSTKLEDSAMYFCASSIGGGNEQFFGPGTRLTVL.

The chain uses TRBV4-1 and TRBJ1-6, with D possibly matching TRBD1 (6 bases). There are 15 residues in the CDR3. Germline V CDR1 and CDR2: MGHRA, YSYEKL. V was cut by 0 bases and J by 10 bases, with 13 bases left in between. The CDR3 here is CASSQDVTGGSPLHF. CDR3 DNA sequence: TGCGCCAGCAGCCAAGATGTGACAGGCGGATCACCCCTCCACTTT.

CDR3 DNA: TGTGCCAGCGGGGGGTGGGGTGCGAACACTGAAGCTTTCTTT. It is translated as CASGGWGANTEAFF. The V gene is TRBV9, the J gene TRBJ1-1; tentatively, D is TRBD1 (5 bases). Trimming pared 7 bases from V and 1 base from J, leaving 14 bases between. Germline-derived CDR1 and CDR2 are SGDLS and YYNGEE. This CDR3 is built from 14 residues.

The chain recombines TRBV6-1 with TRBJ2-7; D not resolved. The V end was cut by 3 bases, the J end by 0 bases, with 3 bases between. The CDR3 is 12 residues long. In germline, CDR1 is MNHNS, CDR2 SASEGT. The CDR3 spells CASSDSSYEQYF. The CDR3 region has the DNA TGTGCCAGCAGTGACAGCTCCTACGAGCAGTACTTC.

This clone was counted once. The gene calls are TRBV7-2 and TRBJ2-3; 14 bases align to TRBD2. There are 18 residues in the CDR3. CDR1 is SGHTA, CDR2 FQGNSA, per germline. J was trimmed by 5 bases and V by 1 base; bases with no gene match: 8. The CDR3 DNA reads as TGTGCCAGCAGCTTAGTATCGAGACTAGCGGGAGGGCGAGATACGCAGTATTTT. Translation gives CASSLVSRLAGGRDTQYF.

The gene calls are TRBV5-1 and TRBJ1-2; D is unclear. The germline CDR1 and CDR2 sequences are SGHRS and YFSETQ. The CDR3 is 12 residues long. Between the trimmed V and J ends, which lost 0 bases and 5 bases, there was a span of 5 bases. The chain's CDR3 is CASSLGDYGYTF. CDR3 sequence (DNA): TGCGCCAGCAGCTTGGGAGATTATGGCTACACCTTC.

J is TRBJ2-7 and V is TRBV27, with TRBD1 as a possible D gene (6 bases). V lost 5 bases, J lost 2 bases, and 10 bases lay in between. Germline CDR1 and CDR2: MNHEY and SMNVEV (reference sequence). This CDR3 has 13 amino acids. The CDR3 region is CASSPDSAYEQYF. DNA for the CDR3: TGTGCCAGCAGTCCGGACAGCGCCTACGAGCAGTACTTC.

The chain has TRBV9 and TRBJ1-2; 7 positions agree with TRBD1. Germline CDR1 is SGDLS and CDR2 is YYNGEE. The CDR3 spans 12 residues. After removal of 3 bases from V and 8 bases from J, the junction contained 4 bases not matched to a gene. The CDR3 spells CASSATGKGYTF. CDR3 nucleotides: TGTGCCAGCAGCGCGACAGGGAAAGGCTACACCTTC. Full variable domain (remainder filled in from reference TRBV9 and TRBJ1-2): DSGVTQTPKHLITATGQRVTLRCSPRSGDLSVYWYQQSLDQGLQFLIQYYNGEERAKGNILERFSAQQFPDLHSELNLSSLELGDSALYFCASSATGKGYTFGSGTRLTVV.

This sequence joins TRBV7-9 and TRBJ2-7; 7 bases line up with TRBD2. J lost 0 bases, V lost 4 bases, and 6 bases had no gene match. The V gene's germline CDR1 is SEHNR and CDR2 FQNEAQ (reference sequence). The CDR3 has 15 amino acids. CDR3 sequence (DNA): TGTGCCAGCAGCTCTAGGGAGGGGTACTCCTACGAGCAGTACTTC. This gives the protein CASSSREGYSYEQYF.

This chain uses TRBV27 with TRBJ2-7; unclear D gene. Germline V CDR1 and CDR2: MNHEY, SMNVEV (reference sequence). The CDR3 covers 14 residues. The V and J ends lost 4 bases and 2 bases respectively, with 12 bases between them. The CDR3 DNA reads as TGTGCCAGCAGTTCCCCGCGTGGAGCCTACGAGCAGTACTTC. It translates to CASSSPRGAYEQYF.

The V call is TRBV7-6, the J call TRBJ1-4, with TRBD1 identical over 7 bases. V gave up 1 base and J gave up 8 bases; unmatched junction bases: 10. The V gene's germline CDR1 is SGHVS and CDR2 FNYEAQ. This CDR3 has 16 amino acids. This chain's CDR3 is CASSLGDSSRKEKLFF. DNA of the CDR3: TGTGCCAGCAGCTTAGGGGACAGTTCGAGAAAGGAAAAACTGTTTTTT.

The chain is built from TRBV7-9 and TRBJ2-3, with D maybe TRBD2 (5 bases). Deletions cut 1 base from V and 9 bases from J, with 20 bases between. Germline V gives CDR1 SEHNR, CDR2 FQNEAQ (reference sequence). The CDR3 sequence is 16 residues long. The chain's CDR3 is CASSLELVLVGDTQYF. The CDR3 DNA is TGTGCCAGCAGCTTAGAACTAGTGCTGGTTGGTGACACGCAGTATTTT.